A single sample gave rise to the 9 T cell receptor beta chains below, sequenced in a study of T cells in Graves' hyperthyroidism and ophthalmopathy. Researchers took RNA transcripts and amplified the TCR beta CDR3 regions from them. HTBI primers were employed in a first-round RT-PCR of the TCR CDR3. A single record per CDR3 protein comes from TCRdb applying MiXCR to the multiplex PCR reads. The data contain about 380,000 distinct CDR3 sequences, about 14% of them singletons. The sequenced sample was blood. Receptor source: a woman in her 30s with Graves' ophthalmopathy.

This clonotype was seen repeatedly, ten times or more. V and J are TRBV7-2 and TRBJ1-4; D remains ambiguous. Germline assignment: CDR1 SGHTA and CDR2 FQGNSA. The CDR3 spans 12 residues. Deletions cut 5 bases from V and 8 bases from J, with 9 bases between. CDR3 amino acids: CASSRKQEKLFF. The CDR3 nucleotides read TGTGCCAGCAGCCGAAAACAGGAAAAACTGTTTTTT.

The J gene is TRBJ2-5, the V gene TRBV19; D gene uncertain. CDR3 length: 11 amino acids. Germline V gives CDR1 LNHDA, CDR2 SQIVND (reference sequence). V lost 8 bases and J lost 0, with 4 bases in between. CDR3 residues: CASCDQETQYF. In DNA form, the CDR3 reads TGTGCCAGTTGTGACCAAGAGACCCAGTACTTC.

Many counts were recorded for this clonotype. This sequence joins TRBV7-2 and TRBJ2-7; TRBD2 matches at 7 bases. With 7 bases clipped from V and 5 bases from J, the junction kept 14 bases outside the gene matches. Germline V gene data show CDR1 as SGHTA and CDR2 as FQGNSA. This CDR3 has 15 amino acids. CDR3 DNA sequence: TGTGCCAGCACGCCGGAGAGGGGAGGGCCCCACGAGCAGTACTTC. Its translation is CASTPERGGPHEQYF.

As regards this clonotype: This sequence may be a read error, since a much larger clone differs from it by one base. The chain links TRBV28 to TRBJ2-1; 9 bases line up with TRBD2. The ends lost 5 bases at V and 2 bases at J; junction bases unmatched: 7. In germline, CDR1 is MDHEN, CDR2 SYDVKM. This CDR3 has 16 residues. CDR3 sequence reads: CASSRLGTSPYNEQFF. In DNA, the CDR3 is TGTGCCAGCAGTCGACTCGGGACTAGCCCCTACAATGAGCAGTTCTTC.

This clonotype came up many times. The genes are TRBV11-3 and TRBJ1-6; no firm D call. Trimming removed 2 bases at V and 10 bases at J, with 15 bases between. The CDR3 runs 15 residues. Germline-derived CDR1 and CDR2 are SGHNT and YENEEA. The CDR3 nucleotides read TGTGCCAGCAGCTTACCCGGGCCTTTGGGATCACCCCTCCACTTT. Encoded protein: CASSLPGPLGSPLHF.

Comment on this clonotype: A much larger clone sits a single nucleotide away, making a read error possible. V and J are TRBV7-2 and TRBJ1-3; 7 nucleotides agree with TRBD1. This CDR3 region has 16 residues. Germline values: CDR1 SGHTA, CDR2 FQGNSA. CDR3 bases: TGTGCCAACAGCTCCTCTCCAGGGGGACCTGGAAACACCATATATTTT. Its protein product is CANSSSPGGPGNTIYF.

This clonotype has just a few counts. This chain links TRBV20-1 with TRBJ1-6, with 9 nucleotides matching TRBD1. Germline V lookup: CDR1 DFQATT, CDR2 SNEGSKA (reference sequence). The CDR3 loop spans 13 amino acids. Trimming removed 6 bases from V and 6 bases from J; junction bases left unmatched: 3. The CDR3 DNA reads as TGCAGTGCGGGGGGACAGGGTAATTCACCCCTCCACTTT. It translates to CSAGGQGNSPLHF.

Only one count was recorded for this clonotype. The chain joins TRBV6-5 to TRBJ2-5; D is perhaps TRBD1 or TRBD2 (5 bases each). The length of the CDR3 is 13 residues. Trimming removed 6 bases at V and 13 bases at J, with 21 bases between. Germline loops: CDR1 MNHEY, CDR2 SVGAGI. The CDR3 coding sequence is TGTGCCAGCAGCCCCGGGACGGTAACCAAACGGTACTTC. It translates to CASSPGTVTKRYF.

In this sample, this clonotype turned up many times. The chain links TRBV2 to TRBJ1-1; D might be TRBD1 (5 bases). Trimming cost V 7 bases and J 3 bases, with 15 bases left between them. CDR1 is SNHLY, CDR2 FYNNEI, per germline. CDR3 size: 14 residues. CDR3 region: CASMGGRGDTEAFF. In DNA, the CDR3 is TGTGCCAGCATGGGAGGCCGGGGGGACACTGAAGCTTTCTTT.